This T cell receptor (beta chain) was sequenced for a study of regulatory T cells in long-lasting Graves disease. Background on the study: Antithyroid drug intake by newly diagnosed Graves' patients had lasted under 3 months. Overall study results and limits: Newly diagnosed disease favored TRBV20-1 and TRBJ2-1 over persistent disease.

At least ten counts were recorded for this clonotype. Its antigen is unidentified. The CDR3 spans 14 residues. V was trimmed by 5 bases and J by 3 bases, leaving 13 bases between them. Germline loops: CDR1 SGHTA, CDR2 FQGNSA. Combining iRepertoire HTBI primers with Arm-PCR of CDR3 regions, the authors built TCR beta libraries. TCRdb called the multiplex PCR reads again in MiXCR, with one record for every CDR3 protein. The data hold 300,000 to 400,000 distinct CDR3 sequences, with 16% observed a single time. Indicated time point: newly diagnosed GD, antithyroid drugs for less than 3 months. After RNA was extracted from PBMCs, the TCR library was made from it. Patients met American Thyroid Association criteria for Graves' disease. The sample was also linked to a second study, of T cells in Graves' hyperthyroidism and ophthalmopathy. In that study: Stable hyperthyroidism was told apart from ophthalmopathy by a model built on 13 V-J features.

This clonotype was obtained from a man between 35 and 55 years old with Graves disease. The V call is TRBV7-2, the J call TRBJ1-1, with unresolved D. The specimen comprised peripheral blood mononuclear cells (PBMCs), sampled at new diagnosis, from a patient treated with antithyroid drugs. The CDR3 region has the DNA TGTGCCAGCAGCCCCAACGGTAGGGACACTGAAGCTTTCTTT. It is translated as CASSPNGRDTEAFF.